This TCR beta chain was profiled in a study of blood T cell repertoires in COVID-19. In the study overall: Collection of acute and convalescent COVID-19 samples took place in the United States, Italy and Spain. T cells, B-cell-depleted T cells, or PBMCs supplied cDNA or gDNA.

Source study methods: Reference gene primer amplification in the assay estimated nucleated cell counts. This table comes from immunoSEQ multiplex PCR, and its TCRdb copy is limited to in-frame clones, with some not included. V and J calls and clone size are given by that table; D and trimming were obtained from the DNA. The sample has some 250,000 clones, about 86% seen once. Germline CDR1 reads SGHVS; CDR2 reads FQNEAQ. V gave up 4 bases and J gave up 0 bases, with 10 bases separating them. CDR3 length: 15 residues. This TCR derives from a man aged 40-49 years with active or convalescent COVID-19. Specimen: peripheral blood. The J gene is TRBJ1-5, the V gene TRBV7-8, with D unclear. The CDR3 spells CASSSLRVSNQPQHF. CDR3 bases: TGTGCCAGCAGCTCCCTCCGGGTTAGCAATCAGCCCCAGCATTTT.